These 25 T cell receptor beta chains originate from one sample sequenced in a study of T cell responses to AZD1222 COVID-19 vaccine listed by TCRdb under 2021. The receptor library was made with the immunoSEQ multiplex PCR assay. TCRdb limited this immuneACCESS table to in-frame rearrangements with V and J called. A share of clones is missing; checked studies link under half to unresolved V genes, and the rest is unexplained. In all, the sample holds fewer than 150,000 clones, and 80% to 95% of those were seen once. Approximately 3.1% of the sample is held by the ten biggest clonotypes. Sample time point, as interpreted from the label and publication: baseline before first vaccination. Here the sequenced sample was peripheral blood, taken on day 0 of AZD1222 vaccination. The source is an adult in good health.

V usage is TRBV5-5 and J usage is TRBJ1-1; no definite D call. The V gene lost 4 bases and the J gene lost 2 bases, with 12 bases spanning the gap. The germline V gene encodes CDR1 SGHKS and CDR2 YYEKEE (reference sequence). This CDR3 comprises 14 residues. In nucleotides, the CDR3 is TGTGCCAGCAGCAGGCGGACGGACAACACTGAAGCTTTCTTT. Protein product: CASSRRTDNTEAFF.

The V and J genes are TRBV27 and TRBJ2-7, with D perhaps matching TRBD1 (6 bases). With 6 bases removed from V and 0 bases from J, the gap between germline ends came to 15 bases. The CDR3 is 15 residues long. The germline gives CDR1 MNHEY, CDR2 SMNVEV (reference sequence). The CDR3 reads CASSKYQGNSYEQYF. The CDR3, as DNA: TGTGCCAGCAGCAAATATCAGGGGAACTCCTACGAGCAGTACTTC.

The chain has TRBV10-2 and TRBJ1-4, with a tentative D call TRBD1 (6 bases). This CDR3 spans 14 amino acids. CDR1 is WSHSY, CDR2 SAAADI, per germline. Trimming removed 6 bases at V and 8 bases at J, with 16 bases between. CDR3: CASRPGGAQEKLFF. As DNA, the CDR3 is TGCGCCAGCAGGCCTGGGGGGGCGCAAGAAAAACTGTTTTTT.

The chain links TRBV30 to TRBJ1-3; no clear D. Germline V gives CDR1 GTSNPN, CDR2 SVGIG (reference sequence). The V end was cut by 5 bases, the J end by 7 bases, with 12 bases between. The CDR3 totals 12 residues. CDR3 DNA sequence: TGTGCCTGGGGCCCCGGCGTCAACACCATATATTTT. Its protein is CAWGPGVNTIYF.

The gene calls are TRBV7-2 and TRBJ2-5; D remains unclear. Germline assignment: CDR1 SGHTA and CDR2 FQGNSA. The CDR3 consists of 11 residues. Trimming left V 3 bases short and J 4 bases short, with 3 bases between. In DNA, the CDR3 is TGTGCCAGCAGCTTTGTAGAGACCCAGTACTTC. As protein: CASSFVETQYF.

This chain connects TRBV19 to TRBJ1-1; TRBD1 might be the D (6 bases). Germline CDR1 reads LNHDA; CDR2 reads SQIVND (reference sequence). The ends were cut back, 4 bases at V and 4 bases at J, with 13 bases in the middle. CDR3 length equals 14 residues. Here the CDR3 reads CASSRQGRTTEAFF. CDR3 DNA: TGTGCCAGTAGTAGGCAGGGGCGGACCACTGAAGCTTTCTTT.

The CDR3 loop is CASSLRASELGAQYF. CDR3 nucleotide sequence: TGTGCCAGCAGTTTGAGAGCGTCGGAACTCGGGGCGCAGTATTTT. The chain carries TRBV6-6 and TRBJ2-3, with TRBD2 as a possible D gene (5 bases). Per the germline V gene, CDR1 is MNHNY and CDR2 is SVGAGI (reference sequence). CDR3 length equals 15 residues. The V gene lost 4 bases and the J gene lost 10 bases, with 21 bases spanning the gap.

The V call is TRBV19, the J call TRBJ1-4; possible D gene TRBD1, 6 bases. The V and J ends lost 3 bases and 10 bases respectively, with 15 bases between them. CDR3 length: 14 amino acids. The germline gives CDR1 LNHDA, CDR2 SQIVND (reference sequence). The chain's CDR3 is CASSIGQGSGKLFF. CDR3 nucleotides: TGTGCCAGTAGTATCGGGCAGGGGAGCGGAAAACTGTTTTTT. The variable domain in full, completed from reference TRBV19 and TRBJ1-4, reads DGGITQSPKYLFRKEGQNVTLSCEQNLNHDAMYWYRQDPGQGLRLIYYSQIVNDFQKGDIAEGYSVSREKKESFPLTVTSAQKNPTAFYLCASSIGQGSGKLFFGSGTQLSVL.

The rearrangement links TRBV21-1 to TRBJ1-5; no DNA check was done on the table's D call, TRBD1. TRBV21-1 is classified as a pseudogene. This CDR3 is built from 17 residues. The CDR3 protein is CASRRRTGPYSNQPQHF. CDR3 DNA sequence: TGTGCCAGCAGAAGGAGGACAGGGCCCTATAGCAATCAGCCCCAGCATTTT.

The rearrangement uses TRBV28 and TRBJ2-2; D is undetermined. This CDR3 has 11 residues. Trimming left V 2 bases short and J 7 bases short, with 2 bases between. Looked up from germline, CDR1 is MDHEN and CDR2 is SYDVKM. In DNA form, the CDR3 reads TGTGCCAGCAGTTTAATCGGGGAGCTGTTTTTT. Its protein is CASSLIGELFF.

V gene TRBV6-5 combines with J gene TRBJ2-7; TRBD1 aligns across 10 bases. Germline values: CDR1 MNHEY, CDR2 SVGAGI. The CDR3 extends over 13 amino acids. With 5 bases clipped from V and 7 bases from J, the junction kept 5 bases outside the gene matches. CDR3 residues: CASSRTGGGEQYF. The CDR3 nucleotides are TGTGCCAGCAGTCGGACAGGGGGAGGGGAGCAGTACTTC.

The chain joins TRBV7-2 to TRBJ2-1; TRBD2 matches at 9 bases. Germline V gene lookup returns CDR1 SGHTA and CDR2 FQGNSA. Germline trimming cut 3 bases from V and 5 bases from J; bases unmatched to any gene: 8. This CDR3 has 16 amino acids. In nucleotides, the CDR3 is TGTGCCAGCAGCTTTGTGGCCGGCGGGAGGGACAATGAGCAGTTCTTC. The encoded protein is CASSFVAGGRDNEQFF.

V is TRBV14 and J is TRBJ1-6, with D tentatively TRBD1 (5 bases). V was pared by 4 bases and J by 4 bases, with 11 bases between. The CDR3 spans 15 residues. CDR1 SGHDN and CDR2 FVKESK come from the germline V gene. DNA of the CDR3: TGTGCCAGCAGCCTCTTGGGGCAGTATAATTCACCCCTCCACTTT. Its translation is CASSLLGQYNSPLHF.

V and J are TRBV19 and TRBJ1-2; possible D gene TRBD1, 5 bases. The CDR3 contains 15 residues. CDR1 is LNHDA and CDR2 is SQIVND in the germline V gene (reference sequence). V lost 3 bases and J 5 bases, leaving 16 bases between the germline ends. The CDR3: CASSIGINQGYGYTF. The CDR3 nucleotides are TGTGCCAGTAGTATTGGTATAAATCAGGGATATGGCTACACCTTC.

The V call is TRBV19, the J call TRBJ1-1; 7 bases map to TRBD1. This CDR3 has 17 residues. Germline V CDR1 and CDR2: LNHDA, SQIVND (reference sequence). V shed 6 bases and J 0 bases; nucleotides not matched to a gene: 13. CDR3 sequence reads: CASSQVQGRGLNTEAFF. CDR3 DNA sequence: TGTGCCAGTAGCCAGGTACAGGGGAGAGGGTTGAACACTGAAGCTTTCTTT.

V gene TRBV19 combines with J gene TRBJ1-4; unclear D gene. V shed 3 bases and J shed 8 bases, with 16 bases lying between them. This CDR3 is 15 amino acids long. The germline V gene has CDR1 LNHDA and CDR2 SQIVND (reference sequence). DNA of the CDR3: TGTGCCAGTAGTATTATGGTCCGGGGAGGGGAAAAACTGTTTTTT. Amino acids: CASSIMVRGGEKLFF.

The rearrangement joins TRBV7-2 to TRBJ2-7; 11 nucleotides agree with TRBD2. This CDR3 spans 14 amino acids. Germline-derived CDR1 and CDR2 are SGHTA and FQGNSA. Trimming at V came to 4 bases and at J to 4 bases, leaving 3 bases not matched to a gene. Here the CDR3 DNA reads TGTGCCAGCAGCTCACGGACTAGCGGGTACGAGCAGTACTTC. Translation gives CASSSRTSGYEQYF. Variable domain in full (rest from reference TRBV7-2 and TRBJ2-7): GAGVSQSPSNKVTEKGKDVELRCDPISGHTALYWYRQSLGQGLEFLIYFQGNSAPDKSGLPSDRFSAERTGGSVSTLTIQRTQQEDSAVYLCASSSRTSGYEQYFGPGTRLTVT.

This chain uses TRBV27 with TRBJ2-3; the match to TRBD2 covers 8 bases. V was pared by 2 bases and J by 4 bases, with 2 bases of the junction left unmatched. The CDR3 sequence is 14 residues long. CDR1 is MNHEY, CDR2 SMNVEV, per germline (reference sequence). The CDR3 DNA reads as TGTGCCAGCAGTTTACGGCGGGAGGCAGATACGCAGTATTTT. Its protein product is CASSLRREADTQYF.

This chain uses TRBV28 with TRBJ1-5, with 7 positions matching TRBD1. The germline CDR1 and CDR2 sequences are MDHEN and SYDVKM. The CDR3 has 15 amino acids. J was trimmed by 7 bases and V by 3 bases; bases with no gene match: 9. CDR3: CASSFGDRVSQPQHF. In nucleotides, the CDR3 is TGTGCCAGCAGTTTTGGCGACAGGGTATCCCAGCCCCAGCATTTT.

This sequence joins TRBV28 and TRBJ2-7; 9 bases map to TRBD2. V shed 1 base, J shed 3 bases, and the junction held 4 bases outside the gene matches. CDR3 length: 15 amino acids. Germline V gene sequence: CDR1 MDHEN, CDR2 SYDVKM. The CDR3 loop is CASSLSSGNLYEQYF. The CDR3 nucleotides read TGTGCCAGCAGTTTATCTAGCGGGAACCTCTACGAGCAGTACTTC.

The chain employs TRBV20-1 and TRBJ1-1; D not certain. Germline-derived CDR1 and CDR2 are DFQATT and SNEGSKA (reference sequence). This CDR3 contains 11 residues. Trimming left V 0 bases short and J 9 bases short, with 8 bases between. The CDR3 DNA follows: TGCAGTGCTAGAGATCAGGTGCAAGCTTTCTTT. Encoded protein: CSARDQVQAFF.

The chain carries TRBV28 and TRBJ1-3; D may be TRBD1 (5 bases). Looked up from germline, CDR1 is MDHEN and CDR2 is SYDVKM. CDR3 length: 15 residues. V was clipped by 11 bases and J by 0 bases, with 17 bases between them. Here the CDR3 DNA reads TGTGCCTCCTGTCAATCGGGGGTCTCTGGAAACACCATATATTTT. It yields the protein CASCQSGVSGNTIYF.

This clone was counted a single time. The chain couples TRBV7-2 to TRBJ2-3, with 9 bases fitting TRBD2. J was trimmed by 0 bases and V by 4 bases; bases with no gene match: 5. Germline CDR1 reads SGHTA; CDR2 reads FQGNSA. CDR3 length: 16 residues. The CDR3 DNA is TGTGCCAGCAGCTCCCTAGCGGGATCCAGCACAGATACGCAGTATTTT. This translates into CASSSLAGSSTDTQYF.

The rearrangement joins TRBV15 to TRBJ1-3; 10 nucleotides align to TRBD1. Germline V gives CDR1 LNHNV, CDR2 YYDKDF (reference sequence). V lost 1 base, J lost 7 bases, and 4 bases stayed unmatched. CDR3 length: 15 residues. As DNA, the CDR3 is TGTGCCACCAGCAGAGGTCGGGACAGGGGTAACACCATATATTTT. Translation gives CATSRGRDRGNTIYF.

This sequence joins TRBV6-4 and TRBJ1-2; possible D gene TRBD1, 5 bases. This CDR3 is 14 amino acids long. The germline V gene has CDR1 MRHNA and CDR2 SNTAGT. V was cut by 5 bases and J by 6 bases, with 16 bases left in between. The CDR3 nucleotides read TGTGCCAGCAGTCCCGGGACGGTGGGGAATGGCTACACCTTC. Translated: CASSPGTVGNGYTF.